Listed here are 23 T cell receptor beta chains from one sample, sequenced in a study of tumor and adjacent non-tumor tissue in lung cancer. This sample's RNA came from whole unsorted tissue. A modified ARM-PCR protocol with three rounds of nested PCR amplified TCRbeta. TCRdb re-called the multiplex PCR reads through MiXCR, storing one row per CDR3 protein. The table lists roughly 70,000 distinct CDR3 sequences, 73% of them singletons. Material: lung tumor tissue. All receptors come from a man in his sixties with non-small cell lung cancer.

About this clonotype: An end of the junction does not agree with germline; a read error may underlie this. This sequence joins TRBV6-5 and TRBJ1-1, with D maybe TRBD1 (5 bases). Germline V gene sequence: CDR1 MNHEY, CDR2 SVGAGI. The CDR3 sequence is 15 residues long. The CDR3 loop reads CTSSYSRRVGAEAFF. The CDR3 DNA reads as TGTACCAGCAGTTACTCGCGCAGGGTTGGGGCTGAAGCTTTCTTT.

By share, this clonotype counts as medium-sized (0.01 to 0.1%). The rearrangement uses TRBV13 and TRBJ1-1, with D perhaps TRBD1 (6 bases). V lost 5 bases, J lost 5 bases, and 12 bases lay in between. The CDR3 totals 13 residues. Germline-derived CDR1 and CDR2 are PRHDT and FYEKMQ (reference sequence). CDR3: CASSRGGRTEAFF. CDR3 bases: TGTGCCAGCAGCCGAGGGGGGCGGACTGAAGCTTTCTTT.

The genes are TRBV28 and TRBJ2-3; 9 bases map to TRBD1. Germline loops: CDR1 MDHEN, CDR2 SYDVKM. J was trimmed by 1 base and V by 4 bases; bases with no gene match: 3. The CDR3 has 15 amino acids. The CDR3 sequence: CASSWTGDGTDTQYF. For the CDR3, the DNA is TGTGCCAGCAGTTGGACAGGGGATGGCACAGATACGCAGTATTTT.

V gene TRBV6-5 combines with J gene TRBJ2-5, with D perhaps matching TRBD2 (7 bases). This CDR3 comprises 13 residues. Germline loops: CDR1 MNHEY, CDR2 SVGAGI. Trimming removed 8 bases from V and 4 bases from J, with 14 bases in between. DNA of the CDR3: TGTGCCAGCGAGGGGGGGCCAGGAGAGACCCAGTACTTC. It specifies CASEGGPGETQYF.

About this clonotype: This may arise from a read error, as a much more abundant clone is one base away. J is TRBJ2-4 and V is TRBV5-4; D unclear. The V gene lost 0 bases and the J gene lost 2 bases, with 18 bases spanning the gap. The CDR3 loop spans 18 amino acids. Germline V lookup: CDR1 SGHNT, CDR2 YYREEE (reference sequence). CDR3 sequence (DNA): TGTGCCAGCAGCTTGGGAAGGAGTATGGAAGGAACCAAAAACATTCAGTACTTC. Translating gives CASSLGRSMEGTKNIQYF. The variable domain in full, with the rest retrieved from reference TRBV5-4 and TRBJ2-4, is ETGVTQSPTHLIKTRGQQVTLRCSSQSGHNTVSWYQQALGQGPQFIFQYYREEENGRGNFPPRFSGLQFPNYSSELNVNALELDDSALYLCASSLGRSMEGTKNIQYFGAGTRLSVL.

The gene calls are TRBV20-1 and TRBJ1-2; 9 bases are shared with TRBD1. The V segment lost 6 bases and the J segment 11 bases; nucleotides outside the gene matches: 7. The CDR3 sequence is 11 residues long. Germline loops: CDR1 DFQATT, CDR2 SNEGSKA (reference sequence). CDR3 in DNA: TGCAGTGCGCGGACAGGGGCAGATTACACCTTC. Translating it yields CSARTGADYTF.

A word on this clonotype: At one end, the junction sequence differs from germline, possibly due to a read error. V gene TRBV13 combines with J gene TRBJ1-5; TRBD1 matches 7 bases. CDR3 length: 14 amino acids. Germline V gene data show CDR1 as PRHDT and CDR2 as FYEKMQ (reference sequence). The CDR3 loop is CASNLGQVLGAQHF. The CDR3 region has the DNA TGTGCCAGCAACTTAGGACAGGTTCTCGGGGCCCAGCATTTT.

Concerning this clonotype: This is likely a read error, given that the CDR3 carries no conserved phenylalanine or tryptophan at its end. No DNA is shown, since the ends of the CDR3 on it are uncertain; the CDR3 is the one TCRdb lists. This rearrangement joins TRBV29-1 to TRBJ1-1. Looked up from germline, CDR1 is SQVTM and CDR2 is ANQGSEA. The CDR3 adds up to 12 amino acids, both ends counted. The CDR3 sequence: CSLKEGRTEVFL.

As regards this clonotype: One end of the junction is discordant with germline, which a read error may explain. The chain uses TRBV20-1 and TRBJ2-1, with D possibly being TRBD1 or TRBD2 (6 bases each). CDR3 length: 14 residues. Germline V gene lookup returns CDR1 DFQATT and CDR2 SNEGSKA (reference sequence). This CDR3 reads CSAQQGRSYNEQFF. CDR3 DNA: TGCAGTGCCCAGCAGGGGAGGTCCTACAATGAGCAATTCTTC.

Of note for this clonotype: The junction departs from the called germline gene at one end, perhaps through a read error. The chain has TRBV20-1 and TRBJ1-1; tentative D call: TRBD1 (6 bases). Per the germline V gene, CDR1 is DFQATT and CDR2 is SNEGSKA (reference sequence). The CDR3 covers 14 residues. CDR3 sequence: CSAVSRGMNTEASF. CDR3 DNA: TGCAGTGCTGTCTCCAGGGGCATGAACACTGAAGCTTCCTTT.

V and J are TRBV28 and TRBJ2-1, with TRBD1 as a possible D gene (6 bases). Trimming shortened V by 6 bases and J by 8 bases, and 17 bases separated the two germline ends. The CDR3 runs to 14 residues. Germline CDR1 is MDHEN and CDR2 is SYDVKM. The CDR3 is CASSHLFRGYEQFF. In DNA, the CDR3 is TGTGCCAGCAGCCACCTCTTCAGGGGCTATGAGCAGTTCTTC.

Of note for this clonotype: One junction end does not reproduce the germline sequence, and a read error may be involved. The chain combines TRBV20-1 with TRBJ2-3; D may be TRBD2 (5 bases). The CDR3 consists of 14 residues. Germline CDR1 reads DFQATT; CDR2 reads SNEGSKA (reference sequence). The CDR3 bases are TGCAGTACTAGGGTTGGCTCTAGCACAGATAAGCAGTATTTT. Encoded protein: CSTRVGSSTDKQYF.

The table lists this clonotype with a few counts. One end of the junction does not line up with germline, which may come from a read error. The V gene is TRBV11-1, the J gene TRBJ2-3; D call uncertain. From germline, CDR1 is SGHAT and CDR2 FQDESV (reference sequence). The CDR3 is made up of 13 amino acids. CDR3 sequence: CASRSQSSDTQYF. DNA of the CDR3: TGCGCCAGCAGGTCCCAGAGTTCAGATACGCAGTATTTT.

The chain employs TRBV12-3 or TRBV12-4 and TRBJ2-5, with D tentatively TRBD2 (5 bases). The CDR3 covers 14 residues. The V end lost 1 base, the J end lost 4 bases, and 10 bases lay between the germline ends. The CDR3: CASSLDGVGETQYF. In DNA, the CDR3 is TGTGCCAGCAGTTTAGACGGGGTTGGAGAGACCCAGTACTTC.

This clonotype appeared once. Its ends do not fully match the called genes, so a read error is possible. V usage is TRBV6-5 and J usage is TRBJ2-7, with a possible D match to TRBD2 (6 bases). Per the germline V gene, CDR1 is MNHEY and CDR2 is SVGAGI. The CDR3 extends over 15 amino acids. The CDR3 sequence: CASSYSWEASYEQYF. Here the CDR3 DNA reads TGTGCCAGTAGTTACTCATGGGAGGCGTCCTACGAGCAGTACTTC.

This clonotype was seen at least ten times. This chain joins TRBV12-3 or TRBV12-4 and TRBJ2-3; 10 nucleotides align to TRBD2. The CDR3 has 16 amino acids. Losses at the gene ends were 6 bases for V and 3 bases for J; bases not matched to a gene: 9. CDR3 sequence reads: CASSRYLAGETDTQYF. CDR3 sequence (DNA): TGTGCCAGCAGCCGATACCTAGCGGGAGAAACAGATACGCAGTATTTT.

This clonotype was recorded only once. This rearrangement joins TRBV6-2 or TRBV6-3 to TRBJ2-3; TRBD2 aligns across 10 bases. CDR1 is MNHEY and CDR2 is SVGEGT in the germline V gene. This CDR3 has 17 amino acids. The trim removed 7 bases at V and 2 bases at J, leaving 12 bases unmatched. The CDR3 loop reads CASNYYLLAGTTDTQYF. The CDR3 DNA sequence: TGTGCCAGCAATTATTACCTACTAGCGGGAACCACAGATACGCAGTATTTT.

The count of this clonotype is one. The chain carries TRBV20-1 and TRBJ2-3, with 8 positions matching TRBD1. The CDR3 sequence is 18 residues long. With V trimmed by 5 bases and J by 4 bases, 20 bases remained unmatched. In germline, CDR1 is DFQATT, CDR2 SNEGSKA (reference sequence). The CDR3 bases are TGCAGTGCTGGACCGCCGACTAGTCAGGGGGCTCCCGCAGATACGCAGTATTTT. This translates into CSAGPPTSQGAPADTQYF.

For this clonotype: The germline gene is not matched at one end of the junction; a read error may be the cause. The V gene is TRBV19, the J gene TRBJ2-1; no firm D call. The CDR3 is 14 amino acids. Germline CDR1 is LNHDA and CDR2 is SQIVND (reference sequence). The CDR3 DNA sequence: TGTGCCAGTAGTATCAAGTCTATGTTCAATGAGGAGTTCTTC. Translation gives CASSIKSMFNEEFF.

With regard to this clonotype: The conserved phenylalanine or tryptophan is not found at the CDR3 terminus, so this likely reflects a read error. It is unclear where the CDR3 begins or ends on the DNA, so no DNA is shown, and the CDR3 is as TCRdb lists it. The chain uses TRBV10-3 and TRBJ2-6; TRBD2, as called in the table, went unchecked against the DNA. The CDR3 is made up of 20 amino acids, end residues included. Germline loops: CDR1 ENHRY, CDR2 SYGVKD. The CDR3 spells CAISEHGTSGRDSGAKVLNL.

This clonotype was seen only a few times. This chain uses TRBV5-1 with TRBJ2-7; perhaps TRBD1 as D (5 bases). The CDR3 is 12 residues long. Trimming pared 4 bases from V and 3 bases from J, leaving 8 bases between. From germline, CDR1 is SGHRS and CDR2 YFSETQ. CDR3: CASSPQGYEQYF. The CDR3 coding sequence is TGCGCCAGCAGCCCCCAGGGCTACGAGCAGTACTTC. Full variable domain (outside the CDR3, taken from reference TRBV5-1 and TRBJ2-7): KAGVTQTPRYLIKTRGQQVTLSCSPISGHRSVSWYQQTPGQGLQFLFEYFSETQRNKGNFPGRFSGRQFSNSRSEMNVSTLELGDSALYLCASSPQGYEQYFGPGTRLTVT.

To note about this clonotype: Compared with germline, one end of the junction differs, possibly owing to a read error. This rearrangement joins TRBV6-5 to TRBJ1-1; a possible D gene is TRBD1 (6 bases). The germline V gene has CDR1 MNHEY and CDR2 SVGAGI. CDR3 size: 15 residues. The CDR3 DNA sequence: TGTACCAGCAGTTGCTCCCGCAGGGGTGGGGCTGAAGTTTTCTTT. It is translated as CTSSCSRRGGAEVFF.

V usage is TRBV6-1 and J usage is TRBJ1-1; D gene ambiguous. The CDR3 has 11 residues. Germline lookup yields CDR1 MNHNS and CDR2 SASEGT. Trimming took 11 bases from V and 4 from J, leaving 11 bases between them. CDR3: CAGIRITEAFF. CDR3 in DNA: TGTGCCGGCATTAGGATCACTGAAGCTTTCTTT.